The 24 T cell receptor beta chains below were found in one sample sequenced in a study of graft-versus-host responses after intestinal transplantation. TCRdb keeps only in-frame clones here, not all; method: immunoSEQ multiplex PCR. This sample has 85,000 to 90,000 clones; 80% to 95% occur once, and the top ten carry roughly 0.3%. The antigens these receptors bind are not known. This material consisted of unstimulated CD4+ T cells sorted from spleen or lymph node cells, taken before intestinal transplant. Every receptor here comes from a human donor who received an intestinal transplant.

The chain links TRBV9 to TRBJ2-3, with 10 bases aligning to TRBD2. J lost 1 base, V lost 0 bases, and 2 bases had no gene match. The CDR3 contains 16 residues. CDR1 SGDLS and CDR2 YYNGEE come from the germline V gene. CDR3 sequence reads: CASSVVLAGGTDTQYF. For the CDR3, the DNA is TGTGCCAGCAGCGTAGTGCTAGCGGGAGGCACAGATACGCAGTATTTT.

This clone was observed once. This chain links TRBV18 with TRBJ1-2, with 7 bases lining up with TRBD1. Germline CDR1 is KGHSH and CDR2 is LQKENI. The CDR3 totals 17 residues. After removal of 3 bases from V and 4 bases from J, the junction contained 14 bases not matched to a gene. DNA of the CDR3: TGTGCCAGCTCACCCCCTGGGACAGCCAGACCGCTCTATGGCTACACCTTC. Its translation is CASSPPGTARPLYGYTF.

V gene TRBV18 combines with J gene TRBJ2-1; 11 bases match TRBD1. The germline V gene has CDR1 KGHSH and CDR2 LQKENI. V gave up 1 base and J gave up 7 bases; unmatched junction bases: 3. The CDR3 runs to 15 residues. This CDR3 reads CASSPQGQGVNEQFF. CDR3 sequence (DNA): TGTGCCAGCTCACCACAGGGACAGGGGGTGAATGAGCAGTTCTTC.

The count of this clone is one. The rearrangement joins TRBV5-1 to TRBJ2-7, with D uncertain. Germline loops: CDR1 SGHRS, CDR2 YFSETQ. The V gene lost 0 bases and the J gene lost 3 bases, with 10 bases spanning the gap. The CDR3 has 14 residues. CDR3 sequence: CASSLAGVVYEQYF. The CDR3, as DNA: TGCGCCAGCAGCTTGGCCGGCGTCGTCTACGAGCAGTACTTC.

Only one count was recorded for this clone. V gene TRBV30 combines with J gene TRBJ2-1; 7 nucleotides agree with TRBD2. There are 11 residues in the CDR3. The germline V gene has CDR1 GTSNPN and CDR2 SVGIG (reference sequence). Trimming cost V 3 bases and J 12 bases; bases outside gene matches: 5. In DNA form, the CDR3 reads TGTGCCTGGAGCGCAGCTAGCGGGCAGTTCTTC. Amino acid sequence: CAWSAASGQFF.

The CDR3 loop reads CATVKRYTGELFF. In DNA, the CDR3 is TGTGCCACTGTAAAGCGGTACACCGGGGAGCTGTTTTTT. The chain joins TRBV2 to TRBJ2-2, with TRBD2 as a possible D gene (5 bases). Trimming stripped 10 bases from V and 3 bases from J, with 12 bases between. The CDR3 length is 13 residues. The V gene's germline CDR1 is SNHLY and CDR2 FYNNEI.

The gene calls are TRBV7-6 and TRBJ2-7; TRBD1 matches 8 bases. The CDR3 extends over 14 amino acids. Germline CDR1 is SGHVS and CDR2 is FNYEAQ. The junction had 0 bases not matched to a gene; V was cut back by 0 bases and J by 2 bases. The CDR3 protein is CASSLADRAYEQYF. DNA for the CDR3: TGTGCCAGCAGCTTAGCGGACAGGGCCTACGAGCAGTACTTC.

This sequence joins TRBV30 and TRBJ2-1; a weak D match, TRBD2 (5 bases). Trimming left V 1 base short and J 9 bases short, with 10 bases between. The CDR3 is 12 residues long. Germline V lookup: CDR1 GTSNPN, CDR2 SVGIG (reference sequence). CDR3 sequence reads: CAWSAGLGEQFF. The CDR3 DNA is TGTGCCTGGAGTGCAGGACTGGGTGAGCAGTTCTTC.

The chain is built from TRBV7-9 and TRBJ2-5; 11 nucleotides match TRBD1. Trimming removed 2 bases from V and 2 bases from J; junction bases left unmatched: 7. This CDR3 region has 17 residues. Germline V gene lookup returns CDR1 SEHNR and CDR2 FQNEAQ (reference sequence). In nucleotides, the CDR3 is TGTGCCAGCAGCTTACTCTGGACAGGGGGCCCTCAAGAGACCCAGTACTTC. It yields the protein CASSLLWTGGPQETQYF.

J is TRBJ1-1 and V is TRBV6-5; the D is unclear. Germline V gene lookup returns CDR1 MNHEY and CDR2 SVGAGI. V dropped 3 bases and J dropped 2 bases, with 10 bases sitting between them. This CDR3 has 14 residues. DNA for the CDR3: TGTGCCAGCAGTTATTCCCCCCGTAACACTGAAGCTTTCTTT. Translated: CASSYSPRNTEAFF.

This sequence joins TRBV5-1 and TRBJ2-5; D might be TRBD1 or TRBD2, each matching 5 bases. The V gene's germline CDR1 is SGHRS and CDR2 YFSETQ. With 0 bases removed from V and 4 bases from J, the gap between germline ends came to 22 bases. The length of the CDR3 is 18 residues. The CDR3 DNA reads as TGCGCCAGCAGCTTGGTCATAGTGGACCCGGGACCCCCAGAGACCCAGTACTTC. Translated, it gives CASSLVIVDPGPPETQYF.

The count of this clone is one. This chain links TRBV5-1 with TRBJ2-2; 7 bases are a match to TRBD1. Germline assignment: CDR1 SGHRS and CDR2 YFSETQ. This CDR3 contains 18 residues. V shed 4 bases, J shed 1 base, and the junction held 13 bases outside the gene matches. The CDR3 DNA reads TGCGCCAGCAGCCATTCAACCGGGACAGCCATGAACACCGGGGAGCTGTTTTTT. This encodes CASSHSTGTAMNTGELFF. Combining the CDR3 with reference TRBV5-1 and TRBJ2-2 gives the whole variable domain KAGVTQTPRYLIKTRGQQVTLSCSPISGHRSVSWYQQTPGQGLQFLFEYFSETQRNKGNFPGRFSGRQFSNSRSEMNVSTLELGDSALYLCASSHSTGTAMNTGELFFGEGSRLTVL.

The V gene is TRBV10-3, the J gene TRBJ2-5; 15 bases are a match to TRBD2. V lost 8 bases, J lost 5 bases, and 0 bases stayed unmatched. This CDR3 region has 13 residues. From germline, CDR1 is ENHRY and CDR2 SYGVKD. CDR3 in DNA: TGTGCCATCGGGACTAGCGGGAGGGAGACCCAGTACTTC. Translating it yields CAIGTSGRETQYF.

This chain connects TRBV18 to TRBJ2-4, with TRBD1 matching 10 bases. The V gene's germline CDR1 is KGHSH and CDR2 LQKENI. V lost 3 bases to trimming and J lost 1 base; unmatched junction nucleotides: 6. The CDR3 runs 17 residues. In nucleotides, the CDR3 is TGTGCCAGCTCACCTAGTGTGGGACAGGGGGCCAAAAACATTCAGTACTTC. Protein product: CASSPSVGQGAKNIQYF. Complete variable domain (other parts from reference TRBV18 and TRBJ2-4): NAGVMQNPRHLVRRRGQEARLRCSPMKGHSHVYWYRQLPEEGLKFMVYLQKENIIDESGMPKERFSAEFPKEGPSILRIQQVVRGDSAAYFCASSPSVGQGAKNIQYFGAGTRLSVL.

The rearrangement links TRBV28 to TRBJ2-7, with D unresolved. The CDR3 is 15 residues long. The V end lost 4 bases, the J end lost 0 bases, and 13 bases lay between the germline ends. Per germline, CDR1 MDHEN and CDR2 SYDVKM. CDR3 DNA sequence: TGTGCCAGCAGTTCGCCCCCCACAGTCTCCTACGAGCAGTACTTC. The encoded protein is CASSSPPTVSYEQYF. Drawing the rest from reference TRBV28 and TRBJ2-7, the complete variable domain is DVKVTQSSRYLVKRTGEKVFLECVQDMDHENMFWYRQDPGLGLRLIYFSYDVKMKEKGDIPEGYSVSREKKERFSLILESASTNQTSMYLCASSSPPTVSYEQYFGPGTRLTVT.

The chain is built from TRBV7-9 and TRBJ1-1; 8 bases fit TRBD1. In germline, CDR1 is SEHNR, CDR2 FQNEAQ (reference sequence). CDR3 length equals 16 residues. V shed 5 bases and J 6 bases; nucleotides not matched to a gene: 14. CDR3 residues: CASSSIKGQEIPEAFF. CDR3 DNA: TGTGCCAGCAGCAGCATCAAGGGACAGGAAATACCTGAAGCTTTCTTT.

The chain combines TRBV6-1 with TRBJ2-3, with D maybe TRBD2 (7 bases). Germline-derived CDR1 and CDR2 are MNHNS and SASEGT. V was pared by 0 bases and J by 7 bases, with 8 bases between. The CDR3 is 13 amino acids. The CDR3, as DNA: TGTGCCAGCAGTGAAGCCGGGGGGCATACGCAGTATTTT. Protein: CASSEAGGHTQYF.

The CDR3 protein is CASSELSTGLEAFF. In DNA, the CDR3 is TGTGCCAGCAGTGAACTTTCGACGGGACTTGAAGCTTTCTTT. The rearrangement links TRBV2 to TRBJ1-1; possible D gene TRBD1, 5 bases. Per germline, CDR1 SNHLY and CDR2 FYNNEI. The CDR3 length is 14 residues. V was shortened by 2 bases and J by 7 bases, with 14 bases between the two germline ends.

V gene TRBV7-2 combines with J gene TRBJ2-7, with D uncertain. Germline CDR1 is SGHTA and CDR2 is FQGNSA. This CDR3 region has 14 residues. The V gene lost 2 bases and the J gene lost 2 bases, with 10 bases spanning the gap. The CDR3 nucleotides read TGTGCCAGCAGCTTAATGCAGGTCACCTACGAGCAGTACTTC. The encoded protein is CASSLMQVTYEQYF.

The chain has TRBV29-1 and TRBJ2-2; 7 nucleotides agree with TRBD2. V shed 1 base, J shed 7 bases, and the junction held 18 bases outside the gene matches. This CDR3 is built from 18 residues. From germline, CDR1 is SQVTM and CDR2 ANQGSEA. CDR3 in DNA: TGCAGCGTTGAAGGCTTCCGGGGTTTCGGGGGGAGGATCGGGGAGCTGTTTTTT. Its translation: CSVEGFRGFGGRIGELFF.

V gene TRBV5-4 combines with J gene TRBJ1-4; no firm D call. The CDR3 runs to 14 residues. Trimming pared 4 bases from V and 10 bases from J, leaving 17 bases between. Germline CDR1 and CDR2: SGHNT and YYREEE (reference sequence). The CDR3 sequence: CASSTPEDLGKLFF. For the CDR3, the DNA is TGTGCCAGCAGCACCCCAGAAGACCTAGGAAAACTGTTTTTT.

The rearrangement joins TRBV11-2 to TRBJ2-7; TRBD1 or TRBD2 may be the D gene (5 bases each). The CDR3 spans 14 residues. Germline V gene sequence: CDR1 SGHAT, CDR2 FQNNGV. Trimming removed 3 bases from V and 2 bases from J, with 11 bases in between. CDR3 nucleotides: TGTGCCAGCAGCTTGAGGGACGGGACCTACGAGCAGTACTTC. Translated, it gives CASSLRDGTYEQYF.

The chain joins TRBV19 to TRBJ1-6; D possibly corresponds to TRBD1 (6 bases). Germline lookup yields CDR1 LNHDA and CDR2 SQIVND (reference sequence). CDR3 size: 16 residues. V was shortened by 3 bases and J by 5 bases, with 14 bases between the two germline ends. CDR3 nucleotide sequence: TGTGCCAGTAGTATCTCCGGACAGATTAATAATTCACCCCTCCACTTT. This sequence encodes CASSISGQINNSPLHF.

The rearrangement joins TRBV29-1 to TRBJ2-5; D unresolved. The CDR3 sequence is 10 residues long. V was clipped by 4 bases and J by 4 bases, with 4 bases between them. The germline CDR1 and CDR2 sequences are SQVTM and ANQGSEA. CDR3 nucleotides: TGCAGCGTTGGAGGAGAGACCCAGTACTTC. Translating it yields CSVGGETQYF.